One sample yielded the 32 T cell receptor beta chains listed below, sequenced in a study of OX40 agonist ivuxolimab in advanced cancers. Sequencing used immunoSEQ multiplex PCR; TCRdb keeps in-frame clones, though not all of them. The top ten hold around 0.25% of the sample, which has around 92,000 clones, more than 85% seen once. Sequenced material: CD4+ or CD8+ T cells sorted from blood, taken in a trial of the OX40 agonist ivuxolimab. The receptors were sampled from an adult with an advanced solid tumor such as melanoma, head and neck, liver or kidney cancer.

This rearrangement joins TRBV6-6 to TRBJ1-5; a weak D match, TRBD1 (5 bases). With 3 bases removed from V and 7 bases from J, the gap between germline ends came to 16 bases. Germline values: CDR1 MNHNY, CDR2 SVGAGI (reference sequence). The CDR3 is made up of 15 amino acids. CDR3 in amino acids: CASSYKGIIWQPQHF. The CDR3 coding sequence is TGTGCCAGCAGTTATAAGGGGATTATATGGCAGCCCCAGCATTTT.

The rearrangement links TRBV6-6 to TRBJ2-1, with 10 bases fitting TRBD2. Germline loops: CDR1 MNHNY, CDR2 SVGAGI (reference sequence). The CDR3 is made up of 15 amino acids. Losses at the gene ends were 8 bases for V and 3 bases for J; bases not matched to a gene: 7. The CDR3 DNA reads TGTGCCAGCTTACCTAGCGGGAGCAACTACAATGAGCAGTTCTTC. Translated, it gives CASLPSGSNYNEQFF.

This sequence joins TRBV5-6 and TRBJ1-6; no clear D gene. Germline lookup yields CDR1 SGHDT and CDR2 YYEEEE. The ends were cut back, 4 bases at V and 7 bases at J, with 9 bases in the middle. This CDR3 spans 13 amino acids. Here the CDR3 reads CASSRPANSPLHF. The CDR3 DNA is TGTGCCAGCAGCCGACCAGCCAATTCACCCCTCCACTTT. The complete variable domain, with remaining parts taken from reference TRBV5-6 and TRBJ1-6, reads DAGVTQSPTHLIKTRGQQVTLRCSPKSGHDTVSWYQQALGQGPQFIFQYYEEEERQRGNFPDRFSGHQFPNYSSELNVNALLLGDSALYLCASSRPANSPLHFGNGTRLTVT.

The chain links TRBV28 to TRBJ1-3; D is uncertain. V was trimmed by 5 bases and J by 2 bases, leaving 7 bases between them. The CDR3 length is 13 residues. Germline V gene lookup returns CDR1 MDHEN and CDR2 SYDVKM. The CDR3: CASSRQAGNTIYF. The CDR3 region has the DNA TGTGCCAGCAGTAGGCAGGCTGGAAACACCATATATTTT.

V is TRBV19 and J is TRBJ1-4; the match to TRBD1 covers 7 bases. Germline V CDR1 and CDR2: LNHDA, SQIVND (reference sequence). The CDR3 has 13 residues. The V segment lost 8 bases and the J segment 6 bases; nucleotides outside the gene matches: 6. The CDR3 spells CASSDRAYEKLFF. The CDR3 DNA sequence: TGTGCCAGTTCCGACAGGGCCTATGAAAAACTGTTTTTT.

CDR3 coding DNA: TGTGCCAGCAGCTTAGGACAGGGCAGGACCTATGGCTACACCTTC. It specifies CASSLGQGRTYGYTF. The genes are TRBV5-5 and TRBJ1-2, with 8 bases lining up with TRBD1. The V and J ends lost 2 bases and 4 bases, in that order; junction bases with no gene match: 7. There are 15 residues in the CDR3. The germline V gene has CDR1 SGHKS and CDR2 YYEKEE (reference sequence).

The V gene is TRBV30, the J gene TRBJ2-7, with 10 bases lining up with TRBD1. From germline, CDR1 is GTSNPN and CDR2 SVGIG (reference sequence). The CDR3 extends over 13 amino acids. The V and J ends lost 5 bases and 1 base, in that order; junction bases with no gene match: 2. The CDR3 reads CAWGTGASYEQYF. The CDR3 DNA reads TGTGCCTGGGGGACAGGGGCTTCCTACGAGCAGTACTTC.

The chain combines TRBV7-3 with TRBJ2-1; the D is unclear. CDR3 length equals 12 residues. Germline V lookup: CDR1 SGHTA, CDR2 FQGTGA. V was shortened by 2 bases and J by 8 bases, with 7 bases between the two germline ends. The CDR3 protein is CASSLVGDEQFF. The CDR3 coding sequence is TGTGCCAGCAGCTTAGTAGGCGATGAGCAGTTCTTC.

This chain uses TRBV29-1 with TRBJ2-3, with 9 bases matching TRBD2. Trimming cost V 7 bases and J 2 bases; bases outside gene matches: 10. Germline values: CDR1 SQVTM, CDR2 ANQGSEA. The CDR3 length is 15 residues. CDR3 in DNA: TGCAGCGCCAAAGTGGCGGGAGGGATCACAGATACGCAGTATTTT. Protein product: CSAKVAGGITDTQYF.

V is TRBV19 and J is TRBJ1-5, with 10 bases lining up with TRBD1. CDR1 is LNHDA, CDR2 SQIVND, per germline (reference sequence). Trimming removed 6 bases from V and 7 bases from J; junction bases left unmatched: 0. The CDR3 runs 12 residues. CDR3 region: CASRDRGQPQHF. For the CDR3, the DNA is TGTGCCAGTAGGGACAGGGGGCAGCCCCAGCATTTT. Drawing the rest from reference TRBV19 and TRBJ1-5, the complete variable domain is DGGITQSPKYLFRKEGQNVTLSCEQNLNHDAMYWYRQDPGQGLRLIYYSQIVNDFQKGDIAEGYSVSREKKESFPLTVTSAQKNPTAFYLCASRDRGQPQHFGDGTRLSIL.

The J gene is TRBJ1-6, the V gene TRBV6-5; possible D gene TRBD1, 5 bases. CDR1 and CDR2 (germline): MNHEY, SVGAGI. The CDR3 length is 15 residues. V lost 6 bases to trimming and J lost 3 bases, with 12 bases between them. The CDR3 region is CASRLDRVYNSPLHF. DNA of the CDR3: TGTGCCAGCAGACTCGACAGAGTCTATAATTCACCCCTCCACTTT.

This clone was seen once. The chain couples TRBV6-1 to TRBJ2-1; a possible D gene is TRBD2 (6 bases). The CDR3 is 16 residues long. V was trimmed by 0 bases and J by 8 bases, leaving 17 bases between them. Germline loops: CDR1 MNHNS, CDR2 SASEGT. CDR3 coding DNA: TGTGCCAGCAGTGAAGCGCGAATTATTAGCGGATATGAGCAGTTCTTC. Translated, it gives CASSEARIISGYEQFF.

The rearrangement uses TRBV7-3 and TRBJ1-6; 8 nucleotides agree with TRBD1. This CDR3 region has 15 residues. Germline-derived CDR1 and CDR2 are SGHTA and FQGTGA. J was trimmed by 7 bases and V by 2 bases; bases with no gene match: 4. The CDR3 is CASSLSTGVNSPLHF. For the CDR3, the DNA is TGTGCCAGCAGCTTATCGACAGGGGTAAATTCACCCCTCCACTTT.

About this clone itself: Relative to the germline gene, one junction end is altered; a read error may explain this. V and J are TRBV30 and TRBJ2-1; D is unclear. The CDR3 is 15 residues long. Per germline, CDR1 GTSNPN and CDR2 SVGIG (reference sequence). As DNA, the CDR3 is TGTGCCTGGAGTCGAAAGGGCCTCTCCTACGATGAGCAGTTCTTC. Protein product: CAWSRKGLSYDEQFF.

The CDR3 here is CASSQVQVTTYEQYF. CDR3 sequence (DNA): TGTGCCAGCAGCCAAGTACAGGTGACAACCTACGAGCAGTACTTC. The J gene is TRBJ2-7, the V gene TRBV4-2; D is possibly TRBD1 (5 bases). The V gene lost 1 base and the J gene lost 2 bases, with 12 bases spanning the gap. The CDR3 spans 15 residues. Germline lookup yields CDR1 LGHNA and CDR2 YNFKEQ.

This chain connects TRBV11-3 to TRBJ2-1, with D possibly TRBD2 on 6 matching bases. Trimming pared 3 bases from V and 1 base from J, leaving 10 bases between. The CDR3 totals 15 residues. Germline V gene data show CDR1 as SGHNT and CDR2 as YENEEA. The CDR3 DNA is TGTGCCAGCAGCTTCAGGGACTCTTCCTACAATGAGCAGTTCTTC. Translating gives CASSFRDSSYNEQFF. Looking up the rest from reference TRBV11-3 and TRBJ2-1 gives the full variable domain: EAGVVQSPRYKIIEKKQPVAFWCNPISGHNTLYWYLQNLGQGPELLIRYENEEAVDDSQLPKDRFSAERLKGVDSTLKIQPAELGDSAVYLCASSFRDSSYNEQFFGPGTRLTVL.

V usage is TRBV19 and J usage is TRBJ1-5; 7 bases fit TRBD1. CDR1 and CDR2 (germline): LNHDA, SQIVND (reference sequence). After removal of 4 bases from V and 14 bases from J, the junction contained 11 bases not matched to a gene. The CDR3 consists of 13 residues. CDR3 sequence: CASSTNPRDSEHF. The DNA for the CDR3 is TGTGCCAGTAGTACGAATCCCCGGGACAGTGAGCATTTT.

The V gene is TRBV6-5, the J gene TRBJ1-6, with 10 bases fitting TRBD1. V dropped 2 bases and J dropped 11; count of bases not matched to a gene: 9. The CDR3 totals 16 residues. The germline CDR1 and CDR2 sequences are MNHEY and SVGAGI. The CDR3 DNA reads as TGTGCCAGCAGTTACCAACCGGGACAGGGGCCGGCACCCCTCCACTTT. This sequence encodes CASSYQPGQGPAPLHF.

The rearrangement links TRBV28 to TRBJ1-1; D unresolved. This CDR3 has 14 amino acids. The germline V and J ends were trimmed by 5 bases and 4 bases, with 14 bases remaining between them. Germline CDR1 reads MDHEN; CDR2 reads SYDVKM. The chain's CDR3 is CASSPTALGTEAFF. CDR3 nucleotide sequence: TGTGCCAGCAGTCCTACCGCCCTGGGCACTGAAGCTTTCTTT.

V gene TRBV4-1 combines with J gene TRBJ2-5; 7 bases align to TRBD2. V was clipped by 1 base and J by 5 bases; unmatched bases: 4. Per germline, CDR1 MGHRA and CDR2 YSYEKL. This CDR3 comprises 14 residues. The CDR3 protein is CASSQGLAIETQYF. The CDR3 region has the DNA TGCGCCAGCAGCCAAGGACTAGCAATTGAGACCCAGTACTTC.

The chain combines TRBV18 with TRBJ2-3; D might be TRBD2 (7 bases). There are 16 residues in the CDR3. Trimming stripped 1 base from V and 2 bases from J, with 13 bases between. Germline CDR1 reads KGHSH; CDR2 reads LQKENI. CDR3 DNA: TGTGCCAGCTCACCACGGGCGGGGGCGACCACAGATACGCAGTATTTT. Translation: CASSPRAGATTDTQYF.

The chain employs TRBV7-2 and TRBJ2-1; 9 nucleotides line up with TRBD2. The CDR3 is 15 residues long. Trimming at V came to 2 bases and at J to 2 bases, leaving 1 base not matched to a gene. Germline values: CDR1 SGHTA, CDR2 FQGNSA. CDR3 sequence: CASSLWTSAYNEQFF. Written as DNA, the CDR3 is TGTGCCAGCAGCTTATGGACTAGCGCCTACAATGAGCAGTTCTTC.

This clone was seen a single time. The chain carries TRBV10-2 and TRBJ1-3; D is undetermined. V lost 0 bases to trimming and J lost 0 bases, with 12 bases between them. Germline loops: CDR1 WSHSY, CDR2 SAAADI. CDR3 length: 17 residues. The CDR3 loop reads CASSESRRATSGNTIYF. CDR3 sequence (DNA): TGCGCCAGCAGTGAGTCTCGTCGGGCTACCTCTGGAAACACCATATATTTT.

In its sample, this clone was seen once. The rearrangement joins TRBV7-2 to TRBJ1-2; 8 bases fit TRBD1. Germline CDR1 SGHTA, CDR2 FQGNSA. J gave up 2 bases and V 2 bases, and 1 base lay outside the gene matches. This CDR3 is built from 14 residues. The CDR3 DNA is TGTGCCAGCAGCTTAAGACAGGGGAACTATGGCTACACCTTC. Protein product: CASSLRQGNYGYTF.

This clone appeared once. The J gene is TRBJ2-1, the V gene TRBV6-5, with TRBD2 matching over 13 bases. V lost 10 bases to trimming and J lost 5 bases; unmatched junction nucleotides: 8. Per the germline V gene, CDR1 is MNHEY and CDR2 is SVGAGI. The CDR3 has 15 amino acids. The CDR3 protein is CATTPGLAGNNEQFF. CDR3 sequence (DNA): TGTGCCACAACGCCGGGACTAGCGGGAAACAATGAGCAGTTCTTC.

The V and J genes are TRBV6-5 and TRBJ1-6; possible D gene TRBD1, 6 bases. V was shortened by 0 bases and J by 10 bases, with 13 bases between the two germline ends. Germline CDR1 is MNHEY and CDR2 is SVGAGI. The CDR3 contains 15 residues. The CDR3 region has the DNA TGTGCCAGCAGTTACTCGTGGGGGCCTCGATCACCCCTCCACTTT. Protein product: CASSYSWGPRSPLHF.

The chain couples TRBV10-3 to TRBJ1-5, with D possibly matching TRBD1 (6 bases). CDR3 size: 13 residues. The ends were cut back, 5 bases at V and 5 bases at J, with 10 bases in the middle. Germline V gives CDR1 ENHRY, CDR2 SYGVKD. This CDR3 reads CAISRGGDQPQHF. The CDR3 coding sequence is TGTGCCATCAGTAGGGGGGGGGATCAGCCCCAGCATTTT.

The CDR3 loop is CASSLDPGVRGEKLFF. The CDR3 bases are TGCGCCAGCAGCTTGGATCCGGGCGTACGAGGTGAAAAACTGTTTTTT. The rearrangement links TRBV5-1 to TRBJ1-4; D is unresolved. V was cut by 0 bases and J by 7 bases, with 16 bases left in between. The CDR3 length is 16 residues. Germline lookup yields CDR1 SGHRS and CDR2 YFSETQ.

Here the CDR3 reads CASSVSRDGNTIYF. The DNA for the CDR3 is TGTGCCAGCAGCGTAAGTAGAGACGGAAACACCATATATTTT. The rearrangement joins TRBV9 to TRBJ1-3; D is unclear. Between the trimmed V and J ends, which lost 1 base and 4 bases, there was a span of 9 bases. CDR3 length equals 14 residues. Per germline, CDR1 SGDLS and CDR2 YYNGEE.

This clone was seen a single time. CDR3 residues: CASRAGQANQPQHF. In DNA form, the CDR3 reads TGTGCCAGCAGGGCGGGACAGGCGAATCAGCCCCAGCATTTT. The J gene is TRBJ1-5, the V gene TRBV6-1; TRBD1 matches at 8 bases. This CDR3 is 14 amino acids long. Per the germline V gene, CDR1 is MNHNS and CDR2 is SASEGT. V lost 6 bases and J lost 4; bases outside the gene matches: 5.

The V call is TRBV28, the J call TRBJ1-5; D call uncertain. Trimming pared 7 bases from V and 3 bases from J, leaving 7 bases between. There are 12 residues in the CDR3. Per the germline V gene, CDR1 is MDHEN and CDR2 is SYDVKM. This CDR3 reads CASNIPNQPQHF. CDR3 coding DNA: TGTGCCAGCAACATTCCCAATCAGCCCCAGCATTTT.

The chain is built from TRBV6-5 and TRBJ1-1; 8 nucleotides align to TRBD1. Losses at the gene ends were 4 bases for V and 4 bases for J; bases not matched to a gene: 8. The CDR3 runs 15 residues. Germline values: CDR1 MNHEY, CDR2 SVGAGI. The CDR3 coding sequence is TGTGCCAGCAGTTCCATGGGACAGGCCATCACTGAAGCTTTCTTT. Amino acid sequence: CASSSMGQAITEAFF.